This T cell receptor beta chain is drawn from a study of blood T cells in healthy people across ages. Germline lookup yields CDR1 MNHEY and CDR2 SMNVEV (reference sequence). The CDR3 sequence is 15 residues long. V was pared by 3 bases and J by 2 bases, with 6 bases of the junction left unmatched. Primed by a sample-barcoded 5' primer and a J-beta primer mix, a second PCR proceeded for about 6 to 12 cycles. TCRdb re-analysed the 5' RACE reads in MiXCR, keeping a single row per CDR3 protein. The sample lists about 1.4 million distinct CDR3 sequences, roughly 64% occurring once. Specimen: blood. The source is a man younger than 35 in good health. This chain links TRBV27 with TRBJ1-1, with TRBD1 matching over 7 bases. CDR3 in DNA: TGTGCCAGCAGTTTTGAGGGGACAGCAAACACTGAAGCTTTCTTT. This gives the protein CASSFEGTANTEAFF.